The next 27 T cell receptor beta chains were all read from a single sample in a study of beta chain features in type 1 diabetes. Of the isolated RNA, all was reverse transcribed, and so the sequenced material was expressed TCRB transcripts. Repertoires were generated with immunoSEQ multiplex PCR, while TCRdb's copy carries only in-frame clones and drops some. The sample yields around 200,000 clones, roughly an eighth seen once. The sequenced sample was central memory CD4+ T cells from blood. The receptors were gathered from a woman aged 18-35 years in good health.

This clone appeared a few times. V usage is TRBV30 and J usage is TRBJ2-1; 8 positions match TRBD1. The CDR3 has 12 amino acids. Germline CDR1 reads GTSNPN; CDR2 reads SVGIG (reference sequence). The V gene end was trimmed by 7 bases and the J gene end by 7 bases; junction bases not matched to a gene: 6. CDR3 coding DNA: TGTGCCTTGAGAACAGGGGGGAATGAGCAGTTCTTC. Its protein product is CALRTGGNEQFF. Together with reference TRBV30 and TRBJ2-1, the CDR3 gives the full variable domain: SQTIHQWPATLVQPVGSPLSLECTVEGTSNPNLYWYRQAAGRGLQLLFYSVGIGQISSEVPQNLSASRPQDRQFILSSKKLLLSDSGFYLCALRTGGNEQFFGPGTRLTVL.

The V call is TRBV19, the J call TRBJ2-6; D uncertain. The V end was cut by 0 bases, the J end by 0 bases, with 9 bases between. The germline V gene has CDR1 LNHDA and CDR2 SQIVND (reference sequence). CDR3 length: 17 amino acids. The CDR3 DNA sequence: TGTGCCAGTAGTATAGATCCTTGGAGCTCTGGGGCCAACGTCCTGACTTTC. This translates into CASSIDPWSSGANVLTF.

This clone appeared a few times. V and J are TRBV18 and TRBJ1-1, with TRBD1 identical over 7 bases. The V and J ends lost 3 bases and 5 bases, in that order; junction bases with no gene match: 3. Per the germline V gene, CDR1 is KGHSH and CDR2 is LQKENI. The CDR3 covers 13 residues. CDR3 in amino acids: CASSPVQGTEAFF. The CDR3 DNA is TGTGCCAGCTCACCCGTACAGGGGACTGAAGCTTTCTTT.

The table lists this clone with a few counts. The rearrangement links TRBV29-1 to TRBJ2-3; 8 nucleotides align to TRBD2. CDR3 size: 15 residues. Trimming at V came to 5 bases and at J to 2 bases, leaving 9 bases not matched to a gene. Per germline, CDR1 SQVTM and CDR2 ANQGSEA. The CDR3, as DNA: TGCAGCGTTTTAGTTAGCGGGACCACCACAGATACGCAGTATTTT. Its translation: CSVLVSGTTTDTQYF.

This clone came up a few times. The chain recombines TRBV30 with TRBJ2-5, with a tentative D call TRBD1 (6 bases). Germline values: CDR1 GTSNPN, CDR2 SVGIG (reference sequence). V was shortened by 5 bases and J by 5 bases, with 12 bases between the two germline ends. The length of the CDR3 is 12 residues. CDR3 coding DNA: TGTGCCTGGGAACAGGGATATGAGACCCAGTACTTC. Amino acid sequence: CAWEQGYETQYF.

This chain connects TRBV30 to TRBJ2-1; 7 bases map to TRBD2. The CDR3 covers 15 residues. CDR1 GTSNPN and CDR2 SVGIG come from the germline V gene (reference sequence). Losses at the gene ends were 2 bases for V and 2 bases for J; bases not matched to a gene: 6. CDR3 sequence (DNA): TGTGCCTGGAGTAAAGCGGGAAGAACCTACAATGAGCAGTTCTTC. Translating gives CAWSKAGRTYNEQFF.

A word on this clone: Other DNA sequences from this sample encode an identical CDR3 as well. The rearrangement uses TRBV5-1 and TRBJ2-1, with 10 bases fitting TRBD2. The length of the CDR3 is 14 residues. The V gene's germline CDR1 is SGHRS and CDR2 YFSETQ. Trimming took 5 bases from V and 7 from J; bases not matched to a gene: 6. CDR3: CASRLAGELNEQFF. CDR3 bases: TGCGCCAGCAGGCTAGCGGGAGAGTTGAATGAGCAGTTCTTC.

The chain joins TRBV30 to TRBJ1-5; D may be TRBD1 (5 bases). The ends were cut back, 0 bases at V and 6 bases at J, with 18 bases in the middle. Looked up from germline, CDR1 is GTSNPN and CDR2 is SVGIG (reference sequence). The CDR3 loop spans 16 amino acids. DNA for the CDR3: TGTGCCTGGAGTGTCCGTCGTATGCAGGGAACTCAGCCCCAGCATTTT. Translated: CAWSVRRMQGTQPQHF.

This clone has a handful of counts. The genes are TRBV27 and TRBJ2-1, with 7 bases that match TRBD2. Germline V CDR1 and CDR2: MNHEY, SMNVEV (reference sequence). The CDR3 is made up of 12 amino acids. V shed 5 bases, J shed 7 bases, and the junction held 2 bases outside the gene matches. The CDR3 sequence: CASSEAGNEQFF. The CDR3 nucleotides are TGTGCCAGCAGTGAAGCGGGGAATGAGCAGTTCTTC.

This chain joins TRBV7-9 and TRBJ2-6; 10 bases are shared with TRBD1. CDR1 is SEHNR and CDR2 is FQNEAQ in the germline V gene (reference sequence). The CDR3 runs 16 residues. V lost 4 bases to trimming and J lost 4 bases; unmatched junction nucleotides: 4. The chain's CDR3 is CASSSGQGSGANVLTF. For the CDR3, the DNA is TGTGCCAGCAGCTCGGGACAGGGGTCCGGGGCCAACGTCCTGACTTTC. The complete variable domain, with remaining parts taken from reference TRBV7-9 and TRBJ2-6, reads DTGVSQNPRHKITKRGQNVTFRCDPISEHNRLYWYRQTLGQGPEFLTYFQNEAQLEKSRLLSDRFSAERPKGSFSTLEIQRTEQGDSAMYLCASSSGQGSGANVLTFGAGSRLTVL.

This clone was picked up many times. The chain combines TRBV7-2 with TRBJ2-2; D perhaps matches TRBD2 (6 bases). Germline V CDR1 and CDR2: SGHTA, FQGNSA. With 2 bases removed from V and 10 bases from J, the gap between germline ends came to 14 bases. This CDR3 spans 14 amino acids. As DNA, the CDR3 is TGTGCCAGCAGCTTACGACTAGTGGGTGCGGAGCTGTTTTTT. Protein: CASSLRLVGAELFF.

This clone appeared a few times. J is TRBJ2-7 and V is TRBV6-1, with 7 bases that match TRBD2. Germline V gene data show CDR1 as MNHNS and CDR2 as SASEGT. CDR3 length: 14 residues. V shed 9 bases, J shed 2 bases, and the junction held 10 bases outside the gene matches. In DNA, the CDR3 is TGTGCCAGTACCGTCGGGGGGTGGACCTACGAGCAGTACTTC. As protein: CASTVGGWTYEQYF.

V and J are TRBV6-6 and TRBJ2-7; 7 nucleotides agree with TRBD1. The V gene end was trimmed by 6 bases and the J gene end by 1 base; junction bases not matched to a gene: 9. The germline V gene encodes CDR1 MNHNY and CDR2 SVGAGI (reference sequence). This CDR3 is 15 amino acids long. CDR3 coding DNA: TGTGCCAGCAGCCCGAGGACAGGCGGTTCCTACGAGCAGTACTTC. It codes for CASSPRTGGSYEQYF.

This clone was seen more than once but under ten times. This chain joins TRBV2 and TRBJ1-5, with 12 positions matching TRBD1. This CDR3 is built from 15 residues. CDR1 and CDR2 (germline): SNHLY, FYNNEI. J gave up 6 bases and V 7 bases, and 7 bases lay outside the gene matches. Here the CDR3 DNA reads TGTGCCAGCACTCCGGGACAGGGGGCATTTCAGCCCCAGCATTTT. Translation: CASTPGQGAFQPQHF. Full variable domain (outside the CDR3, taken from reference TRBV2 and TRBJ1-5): EPEVTQTPSHQVTQMGQEVILRCVPISNHLYFYWYRQILGQKVEFLVSFYNNEISEKSEIFDDQFSVERPDGSNFTLKIRSTKLEDSAMYFCASTPGQGAFQPQHFGDGTRLSIL.

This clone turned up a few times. DNA of the CDR3: TGTGCCAGCGGCGGGCACTCTCAAGAGACCCAGTACTTC. Translation: CASGGHSQETQYF. The chain employs TRBV28 and TRBJ2-5, with D perhaps TRBD2 (5 bases). V was trimmed by 8 bases and J by 2 bases, leaving 12 bases between them. CDR1 and CDR2 from the germline V gene are MDHEN and SYDVKM. This CDR3 has 13 residues.

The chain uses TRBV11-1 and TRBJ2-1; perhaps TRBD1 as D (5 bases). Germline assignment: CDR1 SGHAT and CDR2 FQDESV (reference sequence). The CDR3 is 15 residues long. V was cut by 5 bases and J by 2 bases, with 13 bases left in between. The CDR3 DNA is TGTGCCAGCAGCCCATGGCAGGGTGCCTACAATGAGCAGTTCTTC. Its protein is CASSPWQGAYNEQFF. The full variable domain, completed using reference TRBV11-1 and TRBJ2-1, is EAEVAQSPRYKITEKSQAVAFWCDPISGHATLYWYRQILGQGPELLVQFQDESVVDDSQLPKDRFSAERLKGVDSTLKIQPAELGDSAMYLCASSPWQGAYNEQFFGPGTRLTVL.

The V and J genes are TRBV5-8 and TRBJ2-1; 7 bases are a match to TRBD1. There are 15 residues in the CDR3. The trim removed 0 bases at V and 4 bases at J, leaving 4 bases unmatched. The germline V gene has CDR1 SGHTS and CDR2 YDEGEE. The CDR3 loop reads CASSLDQGQYNEQFF. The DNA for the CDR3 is TGTGCCAGCAGCTTGGATCAGGGACAGTACAATGAGCAGTTCTTC. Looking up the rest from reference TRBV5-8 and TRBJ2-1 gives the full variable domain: EAGVTQSPTHLIKTRGQQATLRCSPISGHTSVYWYQQALGLGLQFLLWYDEGEERNRGNFPPRFSGRQFPNYSSELNVNALELEDSALYLCASSLDQGQYNEQFFGPGTRLTVL.

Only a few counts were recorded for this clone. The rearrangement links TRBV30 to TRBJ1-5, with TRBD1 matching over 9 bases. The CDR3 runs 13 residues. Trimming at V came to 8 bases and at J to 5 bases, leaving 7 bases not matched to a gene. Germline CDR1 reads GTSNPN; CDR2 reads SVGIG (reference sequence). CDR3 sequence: CASADRGDQPQHF. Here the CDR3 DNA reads TGTGCCAGCGCGGACAGGGGCGATCAGCCCCAGCATTTT.

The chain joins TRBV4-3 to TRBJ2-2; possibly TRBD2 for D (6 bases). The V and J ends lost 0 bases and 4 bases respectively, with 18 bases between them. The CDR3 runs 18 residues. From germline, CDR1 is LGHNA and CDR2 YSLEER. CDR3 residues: CASSQEFWGDAGTGELFF. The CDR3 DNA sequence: TGCGCCAGCAGCCAAGAATTCTGGGGGGACGCGGGCACCGGGGAGCTGTTTTTT.

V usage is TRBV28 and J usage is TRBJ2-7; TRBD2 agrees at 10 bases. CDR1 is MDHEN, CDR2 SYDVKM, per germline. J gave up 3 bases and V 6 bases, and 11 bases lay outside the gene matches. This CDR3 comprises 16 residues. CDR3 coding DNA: TGTGCCAGCAGGCCCCATTCAGCGGGAGGGGACTACGAGCAGTACTTC. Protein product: CASRPHSAGGDYEQYF.

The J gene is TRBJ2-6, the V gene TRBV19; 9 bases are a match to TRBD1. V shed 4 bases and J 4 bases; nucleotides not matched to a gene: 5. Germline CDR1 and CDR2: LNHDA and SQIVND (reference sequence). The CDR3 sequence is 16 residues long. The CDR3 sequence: CASSTQQGAGANVLTF. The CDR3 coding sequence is TGTGCCAGTAGTACACAACAGGGGGCCGGGGCCAACGTCCTGACTTTC.

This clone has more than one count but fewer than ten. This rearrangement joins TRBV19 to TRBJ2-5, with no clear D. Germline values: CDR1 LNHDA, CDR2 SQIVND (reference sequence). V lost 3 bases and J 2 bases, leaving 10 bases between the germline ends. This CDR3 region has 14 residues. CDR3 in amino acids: CASSIGTAQETQYF. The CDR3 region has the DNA TGTGCCAGTAGTATTGGAACAGCACAAGAGACCCAGTACTTC.

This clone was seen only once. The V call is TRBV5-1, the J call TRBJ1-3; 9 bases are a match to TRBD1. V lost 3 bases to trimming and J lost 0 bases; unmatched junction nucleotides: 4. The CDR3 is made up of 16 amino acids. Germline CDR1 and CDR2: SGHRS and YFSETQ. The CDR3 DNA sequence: TGCGCCAGCAGCTCGACGACAGGGGGCTCTGGAAACACCATATATTTT. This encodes CASSSTTGGSGNTIYF.

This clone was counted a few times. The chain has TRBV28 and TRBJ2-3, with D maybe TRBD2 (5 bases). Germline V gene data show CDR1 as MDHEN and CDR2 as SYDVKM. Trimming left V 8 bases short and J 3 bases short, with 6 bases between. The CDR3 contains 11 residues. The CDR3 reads CASEGTDTQYF. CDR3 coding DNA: TGTGCCAGCGAGGGTACAGATACGCAGTATTTT.

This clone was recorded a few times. This CDR3 reads CASSSRPLRETQYF. The DNA for the CDR3 is TGTGCCAGCAGCTCTCGGCCCCTGCGGGAGACCCAGTACTTC. V is TRBV5-4 and J is TRBJ2-5, with D uncertain. Germline loops: CDR1 SGHNT, CDR2 YYREEE (reference sequence). This CDR3 contains 14 residues. With 3 bases removed from V and 5 bases from J, the gap between germline ends came to 14 bases. The variable domain in full, with the rest retrieved from reference TRBV5-4 and TRBJ2-5, is ETGVTQSPTHLIKTRGQQVTLRCSSQSGHNTVSWYQQALGQGPQFIFQYYREEENGRGNFPPRFSGLQFPNYSSELNVNALELDDSALYLCASSSRPLRETQYFGPGTRLLVL.

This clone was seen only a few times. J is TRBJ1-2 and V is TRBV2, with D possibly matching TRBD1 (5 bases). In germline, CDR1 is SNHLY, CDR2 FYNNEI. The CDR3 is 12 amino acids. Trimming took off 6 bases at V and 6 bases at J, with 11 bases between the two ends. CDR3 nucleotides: TGTGCCAGCAGATTGGGGCAGAATGGCTACACCTTC. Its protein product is CASRLGQNGYTF.

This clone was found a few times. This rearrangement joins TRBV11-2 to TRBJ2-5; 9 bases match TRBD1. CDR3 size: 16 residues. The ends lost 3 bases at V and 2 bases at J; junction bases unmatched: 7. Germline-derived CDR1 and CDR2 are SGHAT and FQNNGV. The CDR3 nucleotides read TGTGCCAGCAGCTTGGCGGGACAGGGCGTACAAGAGACCCAGTACTTC. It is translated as CASSLAGQGVQETQYF.